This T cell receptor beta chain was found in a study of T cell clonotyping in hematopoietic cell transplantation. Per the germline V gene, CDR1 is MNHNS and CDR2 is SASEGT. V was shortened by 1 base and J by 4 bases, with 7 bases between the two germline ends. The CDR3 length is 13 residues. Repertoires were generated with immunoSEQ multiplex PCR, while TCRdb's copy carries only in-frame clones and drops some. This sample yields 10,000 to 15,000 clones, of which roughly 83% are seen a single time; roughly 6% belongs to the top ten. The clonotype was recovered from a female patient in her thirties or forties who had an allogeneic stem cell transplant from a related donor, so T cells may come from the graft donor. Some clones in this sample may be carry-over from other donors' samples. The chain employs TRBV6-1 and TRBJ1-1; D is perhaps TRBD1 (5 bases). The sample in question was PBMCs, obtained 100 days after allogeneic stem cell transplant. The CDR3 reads CASSEVTVTEAFF. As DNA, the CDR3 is TGTGCCAGCAGTGAAGTGACAGTCACTGAAGCTTTCTTT.